The 3 T cell receptor beta chains presented below share a single source sample, sequenced in a study of blood T cells in healthy people across ages. A second PCR, run for roughly 7 to 12 cycles, used a sample-barcoded 5' primer plus a J-beta primer mix. A single record per CDR3 protein comes from TCRdb applying MiXCR to the 5' RACE reads. This table holds approximately 960,000 distinct CDR3 sequences, 25% to 30% found once. Separately, the same data were catalogued under a study of T cells of mothers and their children.

The sequencing sample was made of blood. Every receptor here comes from a woman in her thirties or forties in good health.

Concerning this clonotype: With a much larger clone just one base away, this may be a read error. The rearrangement joins TRBV5-1 to TRBJ1-4; D is uncertain. This CDR3 has 15 residues. Germline V gene sequence: CDR1 SGHRS, CDR2 YFSETQ. V was trimmed by 4 bases and J by 8 bases, leaving 18 bases between them. CDR3 nucleotide sequence: TGCGCCAGCAGCCTATCGGCGGAGGTGGACGAAAAACTGTTTTTT. Amino acid sequence: CASSLSAEVDEKLFF.

This clonotype was counted once. The junction does not match germline at one end; this may be a read error. This rearrangement joins TRBV12-3 or TRBV12-4 to TRBJ2-2; 8 nucleotides line up with TRBD1. There are 14 residues in the CDR3. This chain's CDR3 is CASSPRQGTGERFF. CDR3 DNA: TGTGCCAGCAGCCCCCGACAGGGGACCGGGGAGCGGTTTTTT.

The V gene is TRBV4-3, the J gene TRBJ1-1; no clear D gene. Germline V gene lookup returns CDR1 LGHNA and CDR2 YSLEER. V gave up 4 bases and J gave up 4 bases, with 13 bases separating them. The length of the CDR3 is 14 residues. Here the CDR3 DNA reads TGCGCCAGCAGCCCCAGGCCGCGGGGCACTGAAGCTTTCTTT. Protein: CASSPRPRGTEAFF.